What follows is one T cell receptor beta chain and its context. No antigen is known for it. No base quality information exists; no much larger clone differs at one position. This entry belongs to a study of blood T cell repertoires in COVID-19 (dated by TCRdb to about 2020). About the study as a whole: Samples covering the acute and convalescent phases of COVID-19 were provided by collaborators in the United States, Italy and Spain. The prospective study material was composed of cDNA or gDNA derived from T cells, B-cell-depleted T cells, or PBMCs. Deeply sampled blood TCRbeta repertoires from subjects exposed to, actively infected with, or recovered from COVID-19 were included in the dataset. A freely available public database, intended as a resource for researchers studying the immune response to SARS-CoV-2, is where the repertoires were released. The samples were drawn from two sources: the first 160 participants of the ongoing ImmuneRACE study, and 1,254 subjects contributed by 6 global collaborators. A de-identified subject ID, COVID-19 status, age in years and sex were almost always included in the sample metadata. Where HLA class I and class II types were available, the types were taken from metadata supplied by the sample provider, not from assay-based typing.

The paper's findings and limits, for the study overall: Clinical and demographic metadata were provided uncurated, with the amount varying by source and participant.

Each collaborating institution followed its own protocols to collect whole blood in K2EDTA tubes. Collaborator samples were shipped for TCRbeta analysis as frozen whole blood, isolated PBMCs, or DNA extracted from either sample type. The CDR1 and CDR2 encoded by the germline V gene are SGDLS and YYNGEE. V drops 0 bases and J drops 0 bases, leaving 7 bases in between. From its cysteine to its phenylalanine, the CDR3 spans 15 amino acids. The kept DNA is CDR3 alone, 45 bases in frame from the first base. The immunoSEQ Assay, a bias-controlled multiplex PCR, was used to amplify TCRbeta CDR3 regions from genomic DNA. As for the authors' bioinformatics: Nucleated cell counts per sample were estimated from amplification of reference gene primers within the assay. Sequence reads were collapsed and filtered to measure the absolute abundance of every unique TCRbeta CDR3 rearrangement. Productive Simpson clonality was computed per sample as the square root of Simpson's diversity index over productive rearrangements. TCRdb retrieved this table from immuneACCESS and kept in-frame rearrangements only. Not all clones are present; in checked studies, unresolved V genes account for under half, and no reason is known for the remainder. D and trimming were read from the DNA, whereas the V and J calls and clone size are those reported in that table. The sample table contains over 85,000 clones; only one count was recorded for 70% to 90% of them. Approximately 8.7% of the sample is taken by the ten largest.

The rearrangement joined TRBV9 to TRBJ1-5; the D gene is unclear. The sequenced sample consisted of peripheral blood. The sequence came from a woman in her 70s with acute or convalescent COVID-19. The DNA sequence follows: TGTGCCAGCAGCGTAGGGAGTTATAGCAATCAGCCCCAGCATTTT. It is translated as CASSVGSYSNQPQHF.